The 25 T cell receptor beta chains given below trace back to one sample, sequenced in a study of cytomegalovirus exposure and HLA in healthy donors. Primers included in the PCR were 60 Vbeta and 13 Jbeta primers. Profiling relied on immunoSEQ multiplex PCR, and the TCRdb table lists in-frame clones only, not all of them. The sample contains about 140,000 clones, 70% to 80% of which appear only once. The sample taken for sequencing was PBMCs. The origin of the receptors is a woman aged 18-35 years in good health and CMV-seropositive.

The chain has TRBV5-1 and TRBJ1-1; D call uncertain. There are 13 residues in the CDR3. Germline V gives CDR1 SGHRS, CDR2 YFSETQ. Between the trimmed V and J ends, which lost 0 bases and 3 bases, there was a span of 6 bases. The CDR3 DNA sequence: TGCGCCAGCAGCTTGGCCGGGGACACTGAAGCTTTCTTT. Translating gives CASSLAGDTEAFF.

The rearrangement joins TRBV5-1 to TRBJ2-2; 8 bases are a match to TRBD1. The CDR3 totals 16 residues. CDR1 and CDR2 from the germline V gene are SGHRS and YFSETQ. Trimming removed 4 bases from V and 5 bases from J; junction bases left unmatched: 10. This chain's CDR3 is CASSGGGQGGTGELFF. CDR3 nucleotides: TGCGCCAGCAGCGGAGGCGGACAGGGTGGTACCGGGGAGCTGTTTTTT.

This sequence joins TRBV15 and TRBJ1-4, with D unclear. CDR3 length: 15 amino acids. V shed 3 bases and J shed 6 bases, with 14 bases lying between them. Germline values: CDR1 LNHNV, CDR2 YYDKDF (reference sequence). CDR3 protein: CATSSARGSDEKLFF. CDR3 in DNA: TGTGCCACCAGCAGTGCCCGGGGTTCGGATGAAAAACTGTTTTTT.

This clone occurred a few times. V usage is TRBV4-1 and J usage is TRBJ2-5; possible D gene TRBD2, 5 bases. The CDR3 contains 13 residues. The ends were cut back, 3 bases at V and 5 bases at J, with 10 bases in the middle. Germline-derived CDR1 and CDR2 are MGHRA and YSYEKL. The DNA of the CDR3 is TGCGCCAGCAGCCAGGGAGTCTTGGAGACCCAGTACTTC. Its translation is CASSQGVLETQYF.

J is TRBJ1-5 and V is TRBV18; D gene unclear. Trimming stripped 8 bases from V and 6 bases from J, with 11 bases between. This CDR3 region has 12 residues. Per germline, CDR1 KGHSH and CDR2 LQKENI. The CDR3 protein is CASGEGGQPQHF. For the CDR3, the DNA is TGTGCCAGCGGAGAGGGCGGTCAGCCCCAGCATTTT.

The J gene is TRBJ2-3, the V gene TRBV7-9, with 8 bases that match TRBD2. The CDR3 has 17 amino acids. Germline V gene sequence: CDR1 SEHNR, CDR2 FQNEAQ (reference sequence). V dropped 0 bases and J dropped 13; count of bases not matched to a gene: 18. Here the CDR3 reads CASSLASSRFSGAKEYF. The CDR3, as DNA: TGTGCCAGCAGCTTAGCTAGTTCCCGATTTAGCGGGGCCAAAGAGTATTTT.

The V call is TRBV29-1, the J call TRBJ1-1; D is unclear. The germline gives CDR1 SQVTM, CDR2 ANQGSEA. The V end lost 1 base, the J end lost 7 bases, and 7 bases lay between the germline ends. CDR3 size: 11 residues. The CDR3 loop reads CSVEGAGEAFF. CDR3 coding DNA: TGCAGCGTTGAAGGGGCTGGTGAAGCTTTCTTT. The full variable domain, completed using reference TRBV29-1 and TRBJ1-1, is SAVISQKPSRDICQRGTSLTIQCQVDSQVTMMFWYRQQPGQSLTLIATANQGSEATYESGFVIDKFPISRPNLTFSTLTVSNMSPEDSSIYLCSVEGAGEAFFGQGTRLTVV.

This clone has a handful of counts. The rearrangement joins TRBV7-2 to TRBJ2-7, with 7 bases lining up with TRBD1. Germline lookup yields CDR1 SGHTA and CDR2 FQGNSA. This CDR3 is built from 14 residues. Trimming took 4 bases from V and 1 from J; bases not matched to a gene: 4. The CDR3: CASSSRDSSYEQYF. The CDR3 region has the DNA TGTGCCAGCAGCTCCCGGGACAGTTCCTACGAGCAGTACTTC.

The V gene is TRBV5-3, the J gene TRBJ2-4, with TRBD1 matching 11 bases. TRBV5-3 is annotated as an ORF whose role is uncertain. This CDR3 comprises 18 residues. The V segment lost 9 bases and the J segment 0 bases; nucleotides outside the gene matches: 14. Here the CDR3 DNA reads TGTGCCAACGGACAGGGGGCTATAGGTCCCTTAGCCAAAAACATTCAGTACTTC. Encoded protein: CANGQGAIGPLAKNIQYF.

The chain employs TRBV5-1 and TRBJ1-1; D is unclear. Germline CDR1 and CDR2: SGHRS and YFSETQ. CDR3 length: 14 residues. Deletions cut 1 base from V and 0 bases from J, with 7 bases between. DNA of the CDR3: TGCGCCAGCAGCTTGAGCGTCATGAACACTGAAGCTTTCTTT. Translating it yields CASSLSVMNTEAFF.

This clone was observed a few times. The same CDR3 can be traced to other DNA sequences in this sample. The chain uses TRBV5-4 and TRBJ1-1; D possibly corresponds to TRBD1 (6 bases). The CDR3 is 13 residues long. Germline CDR1 SGHNT, CDR2 YYREEE (reference sequence). The V and J ends lost 4 bases and 3 bases respectively, with 10 bases between them. DNA of the CDR3: TGTGCCAGCAGCCTAAAGGGGGACACTGAAGCTTTCTTT. Amino acids: CASSLKGDTEAFF. The whole variable domain, filled in from reference TRBV5-4 and TRBJ1-1, reads ETGVTQSPTHLIKTRGQQVTLRCSSQSGHNTVSWYQQALGQGPQFIFQYYREEENGRGNFPPRFSGLQFPNYSSELNVNALELDDSALYLCASSLKGDTEAFFGQGTRLTVV.

In this sample, this clone turned up once. The chain links TRBV27 to TRBJ2-7; possible D gene TRBD1, 6 bases. Germline values: CDR1 MNHEY, CDR2 SMNVEV (reference sequence). Trimming shortened V by 0 bases and J by 3 bases, and 12 bases separated the two germline ends. The CDR3 is 15 residues long. CDR3 residues: CASSLSGTYIYEQYF. In DNA, the CDR3 is TGTGCCAGCAGTTTATCCGGGACATACATCTACGAGCAGTACTTC.

V gene TRBV7-9 combines with J gene TRBJ2-7, with D uncertain. Trimming pared 2 bases from V and 3 bases from J, leaving 5 bases between. Germline V CDR1 and CDR2: SEHNR, FQNEAQ (reference sequence). CDR3 length equals 12 residues. This CDR3 is CASSLRGYEQYF. The CDR3 bases are TGTGCCAGCAGCTTACGAGGCTACGAGCAGTACTTC.

The chain joins TRBV5-5 to TRBJ2-7; TRBD2 is a possible D gene (6 bases). Between the trimmed V and J ends, which lost 2 bases and 2 bases, there was a span of 23 bases. The CDR3 sequence is 18 residues long. Germline CDR1 reads SGHKS; CDR2 reads YYEKEE (reference sequence). DNA for the CDR3: TGTGCCAGCAGCTTCTATTTCGCCGGGAGAGGACGGACCTACGAGCAGTACTTC. This codes for CASSFYFAGRGRTYEQYF.

V usage is TRBV9 and J usage is TRBJ1-1; TRBD1 matches 9 bases. Germline CDR1 is SGDLS and CDR2 is YYNGEE. There are 14 residues in the CDR3. After removal of 2 bases from V and 3 bases from J, the junction contained 2 bases not matched to a gene. CDR3 protein: CASSVDRGYTEAFF. The CDR3 DNA reads TGTGCCAGCAGCGTGGACAGGGGATACACTGAAGCTTTCTTT.

For the CDR3, the DNA is TGTGCCAGCTCACCACTAGGGCCGGGACAGGCGACACCGGGTACTGAAGCTTTCTTT. Protein: CASSPLGPGQATPGTEAFF. V and J are TRBV18 and TRBJ1-1, with 8 positions matching TRBD1. With 1 base clipped from V and 5 bases from J, the junction kept 18 bases outside the gene matches. Germline loops: CDR1 KGHSH, CDR2 LQKENI. The CDR3 contains 19 residues.

The J gene is TRBJ1-1, the V gene TRBV9; no firm D call. CDR1 is SGDLS and CDR2 is YYNGEE in the germline V gene. The CDR3 is 15 amino acids. The ends were cut back, 4 bases at V and 4 bases at J, with 17 bases in the middle. Here the CDR3 DNA reads TGTGCCAGCAGCAAAGTAGCAGTGGCGAGCACTGAAGCTTTCTTT. This codes for CASSKVAVASTEAFF.

The chain joins TRBV2 to TRBJ1-5; TRBD1 matches 7 bases. V dropped 7 bases and J dropped 2; count of bases not matched to a gene: 5. The CDR3 runs 14 residues. Germline values: CDR1 SNHLY, CDR2 FYNNEI. The CDR3 DNA is TGTGCCAGCAATTTCGACAGGGGCAATCAGCCCCAGCATTTT. It specifies CASNFDRGNQPQHF.

J is TRBJ1-6 and V is TRBV9; 9 nucleotides line up with TRBD1. Germline assignment: CDR1 SGDLS and CDR2 YYNGEE. The CDR3 extends over 14 amino acids. J gave up 10 bases and V 3 bases, and 5 bases lay outside the gene matches. CDR3 amino acids: CASSAGQGRSPLHF. As DNA, the CDR3 is TGTGCCAGCAGCGCCGGACAGGGGAGGTCACCCCTCCACTTT.

The chain employs TRBV28 and TRBJ1-6, with D unclear. Between the trimmed V and J ends, which lost 4 bases and 9 bases, there was a span of 13 bases. CDR3 size: 14 residues. Germline V gives CDR1 MDHEN, CDR2 SYDVKM. CDR3 DNA: TGTGCCAGCAGTTCCGCGGTCCATGGTTCACCCCTCCACTTT. Protein sequence: CASSSAVHGSPLHF.

This clone was seen only a few times. This rearrangement joins TRBV5-4 to TRBJ1-4; the D gene is possibly TRBD1 (5 bases). Germline assignment: CDR1 SGHNT and CDR2 YYREEE (reference sequence). V lost 0 bases, J lost 7 bases, and 16 bases lay in between. The length of the CDR3 is 16 residues. The CDR3 region has the DNA TGTGCCAGCAGCTTGGGGACGCAGGGATTGAGTGAAAAACTGTTTTTT. Translation gives CASSLGTQGLSEKLFF.

The rearrangement joins TRBV15 to TRBJ2-7; tentatively, D is TRBD2 (8 bases). Trimming shortened V by 5 bases and J by 4 bases, and 27 bases separated the two germline ends. Germline V gene sequence: CDR1 LNHNV, CDR2 YYDKDF (reference sequence). There are 18 residues in the CDR3. CDR3 DNA sequence: TGTGCCACCAGCGCCAGGGGGGCGGGGGGAGGAAATATTTACGAGCAGTACTTC. Protein product: CATSARGAGGGNIYEQYF.

This chain links TRBV5-1 with TRBJ2-7; 7 nucleotides align to TRBD1. The V segment lost 0 bases and the J segment 2 bases; nucleotides outside the gene matches: 2. Germline CDR1 is SGHRS and CDR2 is YFSETQ. The CDR3 is 14 amino acids. The CDR3 here is CASSLGDRPYEQYF. The CDR3 DNA follows: TGCGCCAGCAGCTTGGGGGACAGACCCTACGAGCAGTACTTC.

This clone was recorded only once. V and J are TRBV5-6 and TRBJ2-7, with a tentative D call TRBD2 (6 bases). Trimming shortened V by 2 bases and J by 6 bases, and 15 bases separated the two germline ends. Germline CDR1 reads SGHDT; CDR2 reads YYEEEE. This CDR3 spans 14 amino acids. In DNA, the CDR3 is TGTGCCAGCAGCTTCTATTCCGGGGGAGGCGAGCAGTACTTC. Translated: CASSFYSGGGEQYF. Looking up the rest from reference TRBV5-6 and TRBJ2-7 gives the full variable domain: DAGVTQSPTHLIKTRGQQVTLRCSPKSGHDTVSWYQQALGQGPQFIFQYYEEEERQRGNFPDRFSGHQFPNYSSELNVNALLLGDSALYLCASSFYSGGGEQYFGPGTRLTVT.

This chain connects TRBV6-5 to TRBJ2-7, with no clear D. The V end lost 7 bases, the J end lost 0 bases, and 10 bases lay between the germline ends. This CDR3 has 13 residues. Germline V gene sequence: CDR1 MNHEY, CDR2 SVGAGI. The CDR3 is CASKRLRSYEQYF. The CDR3, as DNA: TGTGCCAGCAAGCGACTCCGCTCCTACGAGCAGTACTTC.